This T cell receptor beta chain was sequenced during a study of blood T cell repertoires in COVID-19. Study overall: The samples span acute and convalescent COVID-19 from the United States, Italy and Spain.

This CDR3 contains 19 residues. Germline CDR1 SNHLY, CDR2 FYNNEI. V shed 6 bases and J shed 0 bases, with 24 bases lying between them. Enrolled through a virtual design, the participants were between about 18 and 100 years of age and came from 24 US areas. Clones were sequenced by immunoSEQ multiplex PCR, and TCRdb holds only the in-frame ones, with some missing. The sample carries 290,000 or so clones, about 89% recorded once. The sequence derives from a woman between 18 and 29 years old who had recovered from COVID-19. What was sequenced was PBMCs or T cells enriched from blood (not recorded which). The J gene is TRBJ1-3, the V gene TRBV2; D possibly corresponds to TRBD1 (5 bases). CDR3: CASSPGDFLLTGSGNTIYF. In DNA form, the CDR3 reads TGTGCCAGCAGCCCCGGGGACTTCCTCCTTACCGGCTCTGGAAACACCATATATTTT.